This T cell receptor beta chain originates from a study of T cells in Graves' hyperthyroidism and ophthalmopathy (dated by TCRdb to the late 2010s). For the wider study: Peripheral blood was sampled at the time of initial diagnosis, prior to any treatment. Whether ophthalmopathy could be predicted prospectively was tested in an independent validation cohort made up of under 20 hyperthyroidism patients plus 17 patients who later progressed to ophthalmopathy. According to the paper, TCR Vbeta CDR3 sequencing was carried out on approximately 140 peripheral blood samples, which came from 40 to 45 ophthalmopathy, approximately 72 hyperthyroidism and roughly 17 progressor patients. The roughly 100 discovery patients were randomly divided into training and test sets at a 7:3 ratio. In addition, the study compared T-cell repertoires in thyroid tissue and in blood from roughly 6 Graves' hyperthyroidism patients. Following sampling, methimazole starting at 30 mg daily was given to hyperthyroidism patients, and high-dose intravenous methylprednisolone was given to ophthalmopathy patients. To identify TCR V-J signatures that set the groups apart, the researchers used a discovery cohort of 100 patients, made up of 40 to 45 with Graves' ophthalmopathy and 57 with stable Graves' hyperthyroidism.

The study at large found these results: Most expanded thyroid clonotypes (frequency above 0.001) were also detected in blood, suggesting blood repertoires may reflect thyroid immune responses. A model built on a 13 V-J signature distinguished ophthalmopathy from stable hyperthyroidism, reaching about 88% sensitivity and approximately 83% specificity in cross-validation and 80%/75% in testing. No statistical method was used to set the sample size in advance, and investigators knew the group allocation. In validation, progression to ophthalmopathy was predicted by the model with 65% to 71% sensitivity and roughly 72% specificity, a median of 6.5 months before onset.

Graves' hyperthyroidism was defined as stable when no progression to ophthalmopathy occurred over 18 months of follow-up. Hyperthyroidism patients were newly diagnosed, had a disease duration of under 2 months, and were aged 18 to 65 years. Exclusion was applied to patients with uncontrolled infections, other autoimmune diseases, pregnancy or lactation. Diagnoses were based on clinical symptoms, serum thyroxine and TRAb, thyroid ultrasound and orbital computed tomography. PBMCs were isolated from about 9.1 ml of fresh peripheral blood by Ficoll-Paque density gradient centrifugation. Total RNA was extracted using Trizol reagent, and RNA quality was assessed on an Agilent 2100 Bioanalyzer. Amplification of TCR beta CDR3 regions was carried out from RNA transcripts. The first round of RT-PCR for the TCR CDR3 was performed with the HTBI primer set and the Qiagen OneStep RT-PCR kit. A second multiplex PCR round built the libraries, followed by size selection and purification. Paired-end sequencing of the libraries was performed with 100 bp reads on an Illumina HiSeq2000. As for how the authors treated the data: SOAPnuke was used to process the raw data, with reads discarded if the reads contained adapters or uncalled bases, had a mean Phred below 15, or lacked an exact constant-primer or identifier match. High-quality paired reads were merged with COPE v1.2.5, and unique nucleotide sequences were defined as clonotypes. MiTCR v1.1 was used to align clonotypes to the IMGT TRBV, TRBD and TRBJ reference segments. Only V-J combinations with frequency above 0.0001, covering 99% to 99.2% of repertoires, were analysed. A TCS score was defined as the ratio between F50 (clonal expansion) and ExV (chaos), using BLOSUM62-based TCRdist between CDR3 peptides within each V-J. Welch's t-statistics and random forest reduced several hundred V-J features to 10 to 15, which were used in a naive Bayes classifier (R e1071). Using fastp trimming at Q25 and MiXCR clonotype assembly, TCRdb reanalyzed the public sequencing data and kept in-frame beta chains. Duplicate CDR3 protein sequences are folded into a single record with the most common DNA and genes. None of the V and J calls come from the authors' own analysis; TCRdb made them. Present in this sample are roughly 700,000 distinct CDR3 sequences, roughly 17% of which were seen just once. About 14% of the sample is held by the ten biggest clonotypes.

Many counts were recorded for this clonotype. The target of this receptor is not known. No qualities accompany the bases; no much larger clone lies one base away. This clonotype was sampled from a man aged 45-65 years with Graves' hyperthyroidism. Sequenced material: blood.

The CDR3 corresponds to CASSDGPGELFF. The bases are TGTGCCAGCAGTGACGGACCCGGGGAGCTGTTTTTT. Recombination joined TRBV6-4 with TRBJ2-2; no D gene call is confident. V is pared back by 2 bases and J by 6 bases, with 4 bases lying between the germline termini. Including the terminal cysteine and phenylalanine, the CDR3 comprises 12 residues. Only CDR3 DNA remains: 36 bases, in frame from the first base. Taken from the germline V gene, the CDR1 and CDR2 loops are MRHNA and SNTAGT.